A selection of T cell receptor beta chains follows, all from one sample in a study of shared clonotypes between healthy human individuals. Repertoires were generated with immunoSEQ multiplex PCR, while TCRdb's copy carries only in-frame clones and drops some. The sample consists of roughly 2.4 million clones, nearly 97% of them appearing once. The sequenced sample was naive CD4+ T cells sorted from blood. These receptor sequences come from a man aged 18 to 35 in good health. Both conserved end residues are part of each CDR3. D genes are given only for firm matches. A row's size may be missing; if present it is once, few, many or a size class.

j_call	v_call	d_call	clone_size	cdr3_nt	cdr3_aa
TRBJ2-2	TRBV4-1	NA	NA	TGCGCCAGCAGCCAAGTTATCGGCACCGGGGAGCTGTTTTTT	CASSQVIGTGELFF
TRBJ2-7	TRBV5-1	NA	NA	TGCGCCAGCAGCTTGGAAGTCCCCTACGAGCAGTACTTC	CASSLEVPYEQYF
TRBJ2-1	TRBV9	NA	NA	TGTGCCAGCAGCCCCCGGGACGTTAATAGTGAGCAGTTCTTC	CASSPRDVNSEQFF
TRBJ2-7	TRBV30	TRBD1	once	TGTGCCTGGAGCACCGGGACAGGAGGCCACGAGCAGTACTTC	CAWSTGTGGHEQYF
TRBJ2-3	TRBV2	NA	NA	TGTGCCAGCAGACCCCTCGGGGGTCTGGGCACAGATACGCAGTATTTT	CASRPLGGLGTDTQYF
TRBJ1-5	TRBV6-6	NA	once	TGTGCCAGCAGTTACGGCGCTGGGATCAATCAGCCCCAGCATTTT	CASSYGAGINQPQHF
TRBJ2-5	TRBV9	TRBD2	NA	TGTGCCAGCAGCACTAGCATAGGACTAGCGGGGGGGCGGCAAGAGACCCAGTACTTC	CASSTSIGLAGGRQETQYF
TRBJ1-2	TRBV7-9	TRBD1	NA	TGTGCCAGCAGCGATACAGGGGTCGGAGTGGGCTACACCTTC	CASSDTGVGVGYTF
TRBJ2-7	TRBV4-2	TRBD2	NA	TGTGCCAGCAGCCAAACCGGGACTAGCTCCTACGAGCAGTACTTC	CASSQTGTSSYEQYF
TRBJ2-3	TRBV6-6	NA	NA	TGTGCCAGCGCCTCTTATGGCCCTACCAGCACAGATACGCAGTATTTT	CASASYGPTSTDTQYF
TRBJ2-3	TRBV27	NA	NA	TGTGCCAGCAGGAAATTTGGGGGATCCACAGATACGCAGTATTTT	CASRKFGGSTDTQYF
TRBJ1-3	TRBV10-3	NA	NA	TGTGCCATCAGTGGGGGTAGCTCTGGAAACACCATATATTTT	CAISGGSSGNTIYF
TRBJ1-2	TRBV27	NA	NA	TGTGCCAGCAGTTTAATGCGGGGGAAAGGGAACTCTAACTATGGCTACACCTTC	CASSLMRGKGNSNYGYTF
TRBJ2-5	TRBV14	NA	once	TGTGCCAGCAGCCAAGTTATGGGAGAGACCCAGTACTTC	CASSQVMGETQYF
TRBJ2-6	TRBV6-5	NA	NA	TGTGCCAGCAGTTACGTAAGGGCCTCTGGGGCCAACGTCCTGACTTTC	CASSYVRASGANVLTF
TRBJ2-5	TRBV7-9	TRBD1	NA	TGTGCCAGCAGCTTAGGGGACAGAGAGACCCAGTACTTC	CASSLGDRETQYF
TRBJ2-7	TRBV21-1	NA	once	TGTGCCAGCAGCAAAGGGGGCAAGCGGGAGTGTTACGAGCAGTACTTC	CASSKGGKRECYEQYF
TRBJ1-2	TRBV5-1	NA	NA	TGCGCCAGCAGCCCCGGACAGACCAACTATGGCTACACCTTC	CASSPGQTNYGYTF
TRBJ1-2	TRBV30	NA	NA	TGTGCCTGGGACCCGGGACCCGGGACGGGCTACACCTTC	CAWDPGPGTGYTF
TRBJ2-3	TRBV5-3	NA	NA	TGTGCCAGAAGCGGCCCTTACAGGGCCCCGGGGAATACGCAGTATTTT	CARSGPYRAPGNTQYF
TRBJ2-2	TRBV2	NA	NA	TGTGCCAGCACCCCCCGGGAGAACACCGGGGAGCTGTTTTTT	CASTPRENTGELFF
TRBJ2-3	TRBV18	NA	NA	TGTGCCAGCTCACCACGAGGAGATACGCAGTATTTT	CASSPRGDTQYF
TRBJ1-2	TRBV19	NA	NA	TGTGCCAGTAGTCCGGACACCAACTATGGCTACACCTTC	CASSPDTNYGYTF
TRBJ1-5	TRBV6-5	NA	NA	TGTGCCAGCAGGGGGGCTGGGGGCAATCAGCCCCAGCATTTT	CASRGAGGNQPQHF
TRBJ2-7	TRBV30	NA	NA	TGTGCCTGGAGCCGGTCGGCCTACGAGCAGTACTTC	CAWSRSAYEQYF
TRBJ2-7	TRBV10-3	TRBD2	NA	TGTGCCATCAGTAATTTAGCGGGGAGTTACGAGCAGTACTTC	CAISNLAGSYEQYF
TRBJ2-5	TRBV12-5	NA	NA	TGTGCTAGTGGTTTGCCCTCGAAAGGCCGAGAGACCCAGTACTTC	CASGLPSKGRETQYF
TRBJ1-1	TRBV29-1	NA	NA	TGCAGCGTCCACCCTGGGAGGGAGACTGAAGCTTTCTTT	CSVHPGRETEAFF
TRBJ2-1	TRBV10-3	TRBD2	NA	TGTGCCATCAGTGAGTCGGCGGGGGTCCTGGGGCATGAGCAGTTCTTC	CAISESAGVLGHEQFF
TRBJ1-3	TRBV6-1	NA	NA	TGTGCCAGCAGTGAAGCCCCGGCTGGGACCGGAAACACCATATATTTT	CASSEAPAGTGNTIYF
TRBJ2-1	TRBV12-2	NA	NA	TGTGCAAGTCGCTTAGGGTGGTCTGCTAGCGGGGGAAAAAGCTCCTACAATGAGCAGTTCTTC	CASRLGWSASGGKSSYNEQFF